This T cell receptor beta chain comes out of a study of molecular identifiers for immune sequencing clone quantification. The sorting of naive CD8 T cells used the CD8+CD4-CCR7+CD45RA+ phenotype. Library preparation followed earlier protocols using designated TCR primers. MiXCR was run by TCRdb on the PCR reads, yielding one entry per CDR3 protein. The sample lists roughly 100,000 distinct CDR3 sequences, about 32% occurring once. Sequenced: naive CD8+ T cells from blood, with Jurkat cell RNA spiked in. Sample subset: FACS-sorted CD8+CD4-CCR7+CD45RA+ naive T cells. The source is a human donor in good health. Some libraries in this study had Jurkat cell RNA spiked in.

CDR3 amino acids: CASKVGPGESYEQYF. CDR3 coding DNA: TGTGCCAGTAAGGTCGGGCCAGGGGAGTCCTACGAGCAGTACTTC. The chain employs TRBV19 and TRBJ2-7, with D perhaps TRBD1 (6 bases). CDR1 LNHDA and CDR2 SQIVND come from the germline V gene (reference sequence). CDR3 length: 15 amino acids. The V gene lost 7 bases and the J gene lost 1 base, with 17 bases spanning the gap. The full variable domain, completed using reference TRBV19 and TRBJ2-7, is DGGITQSPKYLFRKEGQNVTLSCEQNLNHDAMYWYRQDPGQGLRLIYYSQIVNDFQKGDIAEGYSVSREKKESFPLTVTSAQKNPTAFYLCASKVGPGESYEQYFGPGTRLTVT.